This is a list of T cell receptor beta chains from one sample in a study of CD8 T cells in Susac syndrome. TCRdb reprocessed the immunoSEQ multiplex PCR reads via MiXCR and lists one record per CDR3 protein. Of 55,000 to 75,000 distinct CDR3 sequences listed, 93% are singletons. The sample taken for sequencing was CD4+ T cells from PBMCs. Every receptor here comes from a human donor with Susac syndrome. The conserved cysteine and the conserved F or W are not part of the CDR3 here. Fields, in order: J gene, clone size, V gene, CDR3 length, CDR3 protein. Some rows have no size entry. The others give once, few or many, or a class for an expanded clone.

TRBJ2-5 | - | TRBV29-1 | 12 | SERSTGGLGTQY
TRBJ2-1 | - | TRBV5-1 | 13 | ASSLTEQAYNEQF
TRBJ2-7 | - | TRBV29-1 | 12 | SVADHQAWGEQY
TRBJ2-3 | - | TRBV24-1 | 13 | ATSLAGESTDTQY
TRBJ2-2 | once | TRBV6-5 | 9 | ASSRTGELF
TRBJ1-1 | - | TRBV20-1 | 11 | SAGGTGNTEAF
TRBJ1-2 | - | TRBV21-1 | 15 | ASRLPDRGLRNYGYT
TRBJ1-1 | - | TRBV29-1 | 11 | SVRGGLNTEAF
TRBJ2-7 | few | TRBV24-1 | 11 | ATSDFRDSEQY
TRBJ2-7 | - | TRBV29-1 | 10 | SVVKDSYEQY